These T cell receptor beta chains were read from a single sample in a study of blood T cell repertoires in COVID-19. The assay was immunoSEQ multiplex PCR, and TCRdb's table has in-frame clones only and misses some. The sample has about 75,000 clones; around 74% are singletons. The sequenced sample consisted of peripheral blood. The receptors shown here come from a human donor with acute or convalescent COVID-19. The donor label of this sample is uncertain. Both conserved end residues are part of each CDR3. The D gene is left open where the match is weak. Clone size is shown for a subset of rows, as once, few, many or a class of expanded clone.

V gene	J gene	D gene	clone size	CDR3 DNA	CDR3 protein
TRBV11-2	TRBJ1-2	NA	NA	TGTGCCAGCAGCCTGGGGGGTTTCTATGGCTACACCTTC	CASSLGGFYGYTF
TRBV25-1	TRBJ1-6	NA	NA	TGTGCCAGCAGTGGAGGGCCGCGGGAGTCACCCCTCCACTTT	CASSGGPRESPLHF
TRBV28	TRBJ2-7	TRBD1	few	TGTGCCAGCAGTCCTACCGGGACAGGGTCCTACGAGCAGTACTTC	CASSPTGTGSYEQYF
TRBV4-2	TRBJ2-2	NA	few	TGTGCCAGCAGCCAAGTACGGCTAGCCGCGAACACCGGGGAGCTGTTTTTT	CASSQVRLAANTGELFF
TRBV3-1/TRBV3-2	TRBJ1-2	NA	NA	TGTGCCAGCAGCCCAAAGGACAGTATCGGGTATGGCTACACCTTC	CASSPKDSIGYGYTF
TRBV6-5	TRBJ2-5	NA	NA	TGTGCCAGCAGCCCAGGTTTGGAGACCCAGTACTTC	CASSPGLETQYF
TRBV6-5	TRBJ2-3	NA	NA	TGTGCCAGCTGGGGCGGCACATACACAGATACGCAGTATTTT	CASWGGTYTDTQYF
TRBV4-2	TRBJ2-7	TRBD2	NA	TGTGCCAGCAGCCAACCGTGGGGCGGGGGGTCCAAGGAGCAGTACTTC	CASSQPWGGGSKEQYF
TRBV7-6	TRBJ2-1	NA	NA	TGTGCCAGCAGCTTAGGTCGGACGGGAAGCCGTCCCATTGAGCAGTTCTTC	CASSLGRTGSRPIEQFF
TRBV12-3/TRBV12-4	TRBJ1-1	NA	NA	TGTGCCAGCAATGACTGGAACACTGAAGCTTTCTTT	CASNDWNTEAFF
TRBV7-9	TRBJ1-5	NA	NA	TGTGCCAGCAGCCTTGGGTGGCAGGGAAACCAGCCCCAGCATTTT	CASSLGWQGNQPQHF
TRBV11-2	TRBJ1-5	TRBD1	NA	TGTGCCAGCAGCCCTGGACAGGGGAATCAGCCCCAGCATTTT	CASSPGQGNQPQHF
TRBV6-5	TRBJ1-5	TRBD1	NA	TGTGCCAGCATCGGGTTAGGGACAGGGCTTCAGCCCCAGCATTTT	CASIGLGTGLQPQHF
TRBV9	TRBJ2-7	TRBD1	NA	TGTGCCAGCAGCTCTTCGGACAGGCCTAGCTCCTACGAGCAGTACTTC	CASSSSDRPSSYEQYF
TRBV5-6	TRBJ2-1	NA	NA	TGTGCCAGCAGCTTGCCGGGGGGCCTTTCCTACAATGAGCAGTTCTTC	CASSLPGGLSYNEQFF
TRBV28	TRBJ2-3	NA	few	TGTGCCAGCAGTTTAGACATCACAGATACGCAGTATTTT	CASSLDITDTQYF
TRBV7-8	TRBJ2-5	TRBD2	once	TGTGCCAGCAGCCACTGGGTAGCGGGCGGGGAGACCCAGTACTTC	CASSHWVAGGETQYF
TRBV6-1	TRBJ2-7	NA	NA	TGTGCCAGCAGTGAAGCTCTTCGGGGTTGGGAGCAGTACTTC	CASSEALRGWEQYF
TRBV9	TRBJ2-3	TRBD2	NA	TGTGCCAGCAGTTCCGAACTGGGACTAGCGGGAGGGGATACGCAGTATTTT	CASSSELGLAGGDTQYF
TRBV30	TRBJ2-2	TRBD1	once	TGTGCCTGGAGAGGGACAGGAGCGGGGGAGCTGTTTTTT	CAWRGTGAGELFF
TRBV5-1	TRBJ2-7	NA	NA	TGCGCCAGCAGCTTAATGAGAGGGACCTACGAGCAGTACTTC	CASSLMRGTYEQYF
TRBV19	TRBJ1-1	NA	NA	TGTGCCAGTAGTACTCGGGGAGCTGAAGCTTTCTTT	CASSTRGAEAFF
TRBV18	TRBJ1-1	NA	NA	TGTGCCAGCTCTCTTAACAGGAACACTGAAGCTTTCTTT	CASSLNRNTEAFF